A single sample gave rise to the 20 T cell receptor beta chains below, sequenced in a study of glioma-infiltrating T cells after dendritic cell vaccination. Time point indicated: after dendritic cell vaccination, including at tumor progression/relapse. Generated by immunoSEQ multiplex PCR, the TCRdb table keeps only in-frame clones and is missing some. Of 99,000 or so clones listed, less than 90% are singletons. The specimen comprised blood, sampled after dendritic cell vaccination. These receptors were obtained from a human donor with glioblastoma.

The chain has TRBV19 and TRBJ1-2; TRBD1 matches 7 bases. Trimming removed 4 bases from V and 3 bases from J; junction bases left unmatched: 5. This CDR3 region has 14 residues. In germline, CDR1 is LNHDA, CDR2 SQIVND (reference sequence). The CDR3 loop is CASSRQGGDYGYTF. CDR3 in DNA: TGTGCCAGTAGTAGACAGGGAGGCGACTATGGCTACACCTTC.

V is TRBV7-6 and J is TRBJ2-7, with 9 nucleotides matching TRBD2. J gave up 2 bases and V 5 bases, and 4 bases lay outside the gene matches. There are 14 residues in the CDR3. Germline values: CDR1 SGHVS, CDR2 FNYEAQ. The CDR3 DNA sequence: TGTGCCAGCAGCGAGGGCGGGAGGGCCTACGAGCAGTACTTC. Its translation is CASSEGGRAYEQYF. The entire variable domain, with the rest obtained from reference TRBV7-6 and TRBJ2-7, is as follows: GAGVSQSPRYKVTKRGQDVALRCDPISGHVSLYWYRQALGQGPEFLTYFNYEAQQDKSGLPNDRFSAERPEGSISTLTIQRTEQRDSAMYRCASSEGGRAYEQYFGPGTRLTVT.

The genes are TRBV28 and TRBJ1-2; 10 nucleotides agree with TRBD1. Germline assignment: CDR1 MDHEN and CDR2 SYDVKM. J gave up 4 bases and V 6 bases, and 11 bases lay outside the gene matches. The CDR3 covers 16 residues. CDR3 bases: TGTGCCAGCAGACGATCGGGACAGGGGTACGGCTATGGCTACACCTTC. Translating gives CASRRSGQGYGYGYTF.

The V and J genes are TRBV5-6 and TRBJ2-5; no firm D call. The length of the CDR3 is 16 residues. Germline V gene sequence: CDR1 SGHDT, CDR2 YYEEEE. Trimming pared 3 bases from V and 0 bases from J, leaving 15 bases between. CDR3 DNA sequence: TGTGCCAGCAGCTCGATGCGTTCATTGTACCAAGAGACCCAGTACTTC. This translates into CASSSMRSLYQETQYF.

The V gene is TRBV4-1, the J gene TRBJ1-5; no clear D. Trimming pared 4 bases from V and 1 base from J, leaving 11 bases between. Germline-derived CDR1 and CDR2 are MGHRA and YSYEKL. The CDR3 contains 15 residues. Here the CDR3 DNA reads TGCGCCAGCAGCCTTCATTTCGGGAGCAATCAGCCCCAGCATTTT. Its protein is CASSLHFGSNQPQHF.

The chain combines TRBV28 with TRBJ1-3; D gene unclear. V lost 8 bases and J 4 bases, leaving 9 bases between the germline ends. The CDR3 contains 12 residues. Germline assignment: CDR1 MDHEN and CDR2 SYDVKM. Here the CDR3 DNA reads TGTGCCAGCTCCCGCGTCGGAAACACCATATATTTT. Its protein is CASSRVGNTIYF. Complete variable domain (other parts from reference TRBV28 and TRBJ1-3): DVKVTQSSRYLVKRTGEKVFLECVQDMDHENMFWYRQDPGLGLRLIYFSYDVKMKEKGDIPEGYSVSREKKERFSLILESASTNQTSMYLCASSRVGNTIYFGEGSWLTVV.

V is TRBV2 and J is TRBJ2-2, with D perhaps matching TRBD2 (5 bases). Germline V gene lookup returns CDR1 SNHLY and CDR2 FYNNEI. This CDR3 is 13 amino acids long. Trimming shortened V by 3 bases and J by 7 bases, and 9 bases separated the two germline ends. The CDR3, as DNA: TGTGCCAGCAGTGAGCGGGCTGGCGGGGAGCTGTTTTTT. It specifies CASSERAGGELFF.

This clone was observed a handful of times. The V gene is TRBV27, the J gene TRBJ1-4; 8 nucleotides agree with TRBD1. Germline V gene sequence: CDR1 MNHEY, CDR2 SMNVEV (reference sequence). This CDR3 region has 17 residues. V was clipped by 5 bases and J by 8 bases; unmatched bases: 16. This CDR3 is CASSAQGAQLLREKLFF. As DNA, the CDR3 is TGTGCCAGCAGTGCCCAGGGGGCCCAACTCTTGCGCGAAAAACTGTTTTTT. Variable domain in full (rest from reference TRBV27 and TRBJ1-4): EAQVTQNPRYLITVTGKKLTVTCSQNMNHEYMSWYRQDPGLGLRQIYYSMNVEVTDKGDVPEGYKVSRKEKRNFPLILESPSPNQTSLYFCASSAQGAQLLREKLFFGSGTQLSVL.

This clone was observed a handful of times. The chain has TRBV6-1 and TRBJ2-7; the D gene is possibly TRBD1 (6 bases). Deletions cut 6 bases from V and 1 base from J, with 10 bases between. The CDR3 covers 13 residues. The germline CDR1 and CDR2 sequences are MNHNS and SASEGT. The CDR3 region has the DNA TGTGCCAGCAGCGCGACAGGATCCTACGAGCAGTACTTC. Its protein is CASSATGSYEQYF.

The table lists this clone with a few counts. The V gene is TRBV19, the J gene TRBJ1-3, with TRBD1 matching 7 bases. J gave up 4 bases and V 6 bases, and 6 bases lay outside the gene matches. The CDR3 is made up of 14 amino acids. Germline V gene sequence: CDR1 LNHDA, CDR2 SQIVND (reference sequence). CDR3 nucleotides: TGTGCCAGTAGGAGGGGGCCCCTAGGAAACACCATATATTTT. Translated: CASRRGPLGNTIYF.

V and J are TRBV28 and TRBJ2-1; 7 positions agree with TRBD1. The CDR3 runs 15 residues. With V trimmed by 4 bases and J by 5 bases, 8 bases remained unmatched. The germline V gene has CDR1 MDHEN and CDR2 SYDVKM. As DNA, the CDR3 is TGTGCCAGCAGTTCCCGGGACAGCTTAGACAATGAGCAGTTCTTC. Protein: CASSSRDSLDNEQFF. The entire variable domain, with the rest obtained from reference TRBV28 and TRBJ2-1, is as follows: DVKVTQSSRYLVKRTGEKVFLECVQDMDHENMFWYRQDPGLGLRLIYFSYDVKMKEKGDIPEGYSVSREKKERFSLILESASTNQTSMYLCASSSRDSLDNEQFFGPGTRLTVL.

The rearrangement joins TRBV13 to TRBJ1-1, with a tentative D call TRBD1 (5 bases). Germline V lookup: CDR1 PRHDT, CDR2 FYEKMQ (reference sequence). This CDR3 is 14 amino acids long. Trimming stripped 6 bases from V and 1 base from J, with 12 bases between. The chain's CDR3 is CASRMGLPNTEAFF. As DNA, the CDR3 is TGTGCCAGCAGGATGGGACTGCCGAACACTGAAGCTTTCTTT.

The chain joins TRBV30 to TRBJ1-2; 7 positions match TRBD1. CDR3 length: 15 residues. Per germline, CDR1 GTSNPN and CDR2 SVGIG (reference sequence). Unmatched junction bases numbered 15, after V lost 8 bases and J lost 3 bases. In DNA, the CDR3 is TGTGCCATTACCCTAGGGAACAGGGGAGACTATGGCTACACCTTC. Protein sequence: CAITLGNRGDYGYTF.

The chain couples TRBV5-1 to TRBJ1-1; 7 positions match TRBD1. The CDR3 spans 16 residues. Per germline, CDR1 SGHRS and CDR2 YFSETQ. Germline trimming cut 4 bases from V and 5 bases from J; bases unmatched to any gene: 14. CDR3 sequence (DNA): TGCGCCAGCAGCCTGTCGGGACAGCCCCCGGGGACTGAAGCTTTCTTT. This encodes CASSLSGQPPGTEAFF. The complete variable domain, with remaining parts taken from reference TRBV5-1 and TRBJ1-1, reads KAGVTQTPRYLIKTRGQQVTLSCSPISGHRSVSWYQQTPGQGLQFLFEYFSETQRNKGNFPGRFSGRQFSNSRSEMNVSTLELGDSALYLCASSLSGQPPGTEAFFGQGTRLTVV.

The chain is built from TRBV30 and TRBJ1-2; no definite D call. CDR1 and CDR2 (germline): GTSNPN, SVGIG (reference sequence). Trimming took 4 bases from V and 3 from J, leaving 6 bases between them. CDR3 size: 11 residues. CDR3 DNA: TGTGCCTGGATGGCATACTATGGCTACACCTTC. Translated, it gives CAWMAYYGYTF.

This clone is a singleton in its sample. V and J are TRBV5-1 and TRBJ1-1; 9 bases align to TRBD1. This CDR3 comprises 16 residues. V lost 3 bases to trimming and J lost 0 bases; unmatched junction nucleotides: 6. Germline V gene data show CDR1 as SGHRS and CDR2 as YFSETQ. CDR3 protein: CASSYDRGGMNTEAFF. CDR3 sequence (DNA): TGCGCCAGCAGCTACGACAGGGGGGGGATGAACACTGAAGCTTTCTTT.

The CDR3 DNA reads as TGTGCCAGCTCACCACCGAACAGCCTCCCCGCTAACTATGGCTACACCTTC. It is translated as CASSPPNSLPANYGYTF. The chain recombines TRBV18 with TRBJ1-2; no definite D call. Germline V gene data show CDR1 as KGHSH and CDR2 as LQKENI. The CDR3 contains 17 residues. V was shortened by 0 bases and J by 0 bases, with 14 bases between the two germline ends.

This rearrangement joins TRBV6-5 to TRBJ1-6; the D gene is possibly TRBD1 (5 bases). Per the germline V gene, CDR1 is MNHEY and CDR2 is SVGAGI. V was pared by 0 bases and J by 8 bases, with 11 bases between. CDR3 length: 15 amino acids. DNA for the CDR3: TGTGCCAGCAGTTACTCGAGGCAGGGTTATTCACCCCTCCACTTT. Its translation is CASSYSRQGYSPLHF.

The chain's CDR3 is CASSSRTVTYEQYF. Written as DNA, the CDR3 is TGCGCCAGCAGCTCCCGGACAGTTACCTACGAGCAGTACTTC. The gene calls are TRBV5-1 and TRBJ2-7, with D possibly TRBD1 on 6 matching bases. Deletions cut 3 bases from V and 2 bases from J, with 12 bases between. The CDR3 runs 14 residues. Germline V gene data show CDR1 as SGHRS and CDR2 as YFSETQ.

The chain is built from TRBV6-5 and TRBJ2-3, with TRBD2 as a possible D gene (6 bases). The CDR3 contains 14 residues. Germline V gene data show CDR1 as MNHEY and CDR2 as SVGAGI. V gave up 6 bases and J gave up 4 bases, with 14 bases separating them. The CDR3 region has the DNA TGTGCCAGCAGCCGGGTGGGGAGGTCAGATACGCAGTATTTT. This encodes CASSRVGRSDTQYF.